The 17 T cell receptor beta chains reported below all come from one sample, sequenced in a study of T cells in Graves' hyperthyroidism and ophthalmopathy. RNA transcripts provided the source from which TCR beta CDR3 regions were amplified. A set of HTBI primers served as the primers for a first-round RT-PCR of the TCR CDR3. TCRdb re-called the multiplex PCR reads with MiXCR, one entry per CDR3 protein. The profile shows more than 550,000 distinct CDR3 sequences, 40% to 55% of them singletons. Sequencing was carried out using peripheral blood or thyroid tissue (not recorded which). These TCRs come from an adult man with Graves' disease, either hyperthyroidism or ophthalmopathy (not recorded which).

This clonotype occurred a few times. The V gene is TRBV7-9, the J gene TRBJ2-7; possibly TRBD1 for D (6 bases). The CDR3 is 14 residues long. Trimming took off 3 bases at V and 0 bases at J, with 9 bases between the two ends. CDR1 and CDR2 from the germline V gene are SEHNR and FQNEAQ (reference sequence). CDR3 region: CASSFRDNSYEQYF. DNA of the CDR3: TGTGCCAGCAGCTTCCGGGACAACTCCTACGAGCAGTACTTC. Full variable domain (outside the CDR3, taken from reference TRBV7-9 and TRBJ2-7): DTGVSQNPRHKITKRGQNVTFRCDPISEHNRLYWYRQTLGQGPEFLTYFQNEAQLEKSRLLSDRFSAERPKGSFSTLEIQRTEQGDSAMYLCASSFRDNSYEQYFGPGTRLTVT.

The chain uses TRBV20-1 and TRBJ1-5; 7 bases agree with TRBD1. V was pared by 1 base and J by 6 bases, with 9 bases of the junction left unmatched. The CDR3 contains 15 residues. Germline V gene lookup returns CDR1 DFQATT and CDR2 SNEGSKA (reference sequence). CDR3 nucleotide sequence: TGCAGTGCTAGAGGGGATGACAGGGCCGGTCAGCCCCAGCATTTT. Translated, it gives CSARGDDRAGQPQHF.

Concerning this clonotype itself: One end of the junction fails to match germline, which may point to a read error. In DNA form, the CDR3 reads TGTGCCTGCAGCGTTGGGGATTTTCAAGAGACCCAGTACTTC. Translating gives CACSVGDFQETQYF. The chain couples TRBV11-1 to TRBJ2-5; no clear D. Germline assignment: CDR1 SGHAT and CDR2 FQDESV (reference sequence). The CDR3 extends over 14 amino acids.

V is TRBV7-2 and J is TRBJ1-6, with 7 nucleotides matching TRBD1. This CDR3 has 13 residues. Trimming removed 5 bases from V and 9 bases from J; junction bases left unmatched: 4. The V gene's germline CDR1 is SGHTA and CDR2 FQGNSA. The CDR3 sequence: CASSGRGSSPLHF. CDR3 DNA: TGTGCCAGCAGCGGCAGGGGGTCTTCACCCCTCCACTTT.

The rearrangement joins TRBV20-1 to TRBJ2-3; D is possibly TRBD1 (6 bases). Germline CDR1 and CDR2: DFQATT and SNEGSKA (reference sequence). The CDR3 length is 17 residues. V lost 1 base to trimming and J lost 4 bases, with 21 bases between them. The CDR3 DNA is TGCAGTGCTAGAGCCTTGAACCGGGACATTCGACCAGATACGCAGTATTTT. It encodes CSARALNRDIRPDTQYF.

This clonotype has a count of ten or more. Compared with germline, one end of the junction differs, possibly owing to a read error. The CDR3 DNA reads TGCGCCAGCATCGGGACAGGGGACACTGAAGCTTTCTTT. As protein: CASIGTGDTEAFF. V is TRBV2 and J is TRBJ1-1; 10 bases line up with TRBD1. This CDR3 spans 13 amino acids. In germline, CDR1 is SNHLY, CDR2 FYNNEI.

This clonotype has ten or more counts. The gene calls are TRBV20-1 and TRBJ2-7; D ambiguous. V lost 1 base to trimming and J lost 7 bases, with 5 bases between them. Per germline, CDR1 DFQATT and CDR2 SNEGSKA (reference sequence). The CDR3 is 10 amino acids. Here the CDR3 reads CSARGEEQYF. CDR3 DNA: TGCAGTGCTAGAGGTGAAGAGCAGTACTTC.

Many counts were recorded for this clonotype. The V call is TRBV19, the J call TRBJ2-7; D possibly corresponds to TRBD2 (5 bases). The CDR3 is made up of 14 amino acids. The germline V gene has CDR1 LNHDA and CDR2 SQIVND (reference sequence). V gave up 5 bases and J gave up 5 bases, with 16 bases separating them. DNA of the CDR3: TGTGCCAGTAGTTCGCGTCACCCGAGGGACGAGCAGTACTTC. Its translation is CASSSRHPRDEQYF.

This clonotype was detected a few times. The rearrangement joins TRBV12-3 or TRBV12-4 to TRBJ1-2; D might be TRBD1 (5 bases). Trimming took off 2 bases at V and 8 bases at J, with 12 bases between the two ends. This CDR3 has 13 residues. CDR3 DNA: TGTGCCAGCAGTTTATCCACAGGATACGGCTACACCTTC. It is translated as CASSLSTGYGYTF.

This clonotype was found many times. The chain joins TRBV6-1 to TRBJ2-7; weak D call: TRBD1 (6 bases). The CDR3 contains 12 residues. Germline V CDR1 and CDR2: MNHNS, SASEGT. V lost 7 bases and J lost 4, with 11 bases in between. The CDR3 sequence is CASMGQVYEQYF. Written as DNA, the CDR3 is TGTGCCAGCATGGGACAAGTATACGAGCAGTACTTC.

Only a few counts were recorded for this clonotype. The chain employs TRBV19 and TRBJ1-2; a weak D match, TRBD1 (5 bases). Trimming pared 2 bases from V and 6 bases from J, leaving 16 bases between. Germline V CDR1 and CDR2: LNHDA, SQIVND (reference sequence). This CDR3 is 15 amino acids long. The DNA of the CDR3 is TGTGCCAGTAGTATAACAAGCGGGGCTCCCGATGGCTACACCTTC. Translation gives CASSITSGAPDGYTF.

This rearrangement joins TRBV19 to TRBJ2-2; D is possibly TRBD1 (5 bases). This CDR3 spans 16 amino acids. Trimming shortened V by 0 bases and J by 4 bases, and 12 bases separated the two germline ends. CDR1 LNHDA and CDR2 SQIVND come from the germline V gene (reference sequence). The CDR3 DNA sequence: TGTGCCAGTAGTATAGAAGCAGGGCTAGTCACCGGGGAGCTGTTTTTT. This sequence encodes CASSIEAGLVTGELFF.

The chain links TRBV29-1 to TRBJ1-1; the D gene is possibly TRBD1 (5 bases). The CDR3 covers 13 residues. V shed 1 base and J shed 4 bases, with 10 bases lying between them. Germline V lookup: CDR1 SQVTM, CDR2 ANQGSEA. The CDR3 nucleotides are TGCAGCGTTGAAGGGGGGGGTGGCACTGAAGCTTTCTTT. Its protein is CSVEGGGGTEAFF. Full variable domain (rest looked up from reference TRBV29-1 and TRBJ1-1): SAVISQKPSRDICQRGTSLTIQCQVDSQVTMMFWYRQQPGQSLTLIATANQGSEATYESGFVIDKFPISRPNLTFSTLTVSNMSPEDSSIYLCSVEGGGGTEAFFGQGTRLTVV.

The V call is TRBV12-3 or TRBV12-4, the J call TRBJ2-7, with TRBD1 matching 7 bases. V shed 10 bases, J shed 0 bases, and the junction held 9 bases outside the gene matches. The CDR3 sequence is 14 residues long. CDR3 nucleotide sequence: TGTGCCACCAGCCGGGACAGCAGCTCCTACGAGCAGTACTTC. This encodes CATSRDSSSYEQYF.

The genes are TRBV15 and TRBJ1-2; the D gene is possibly TRBD1 (5 bases). The CDR3 is made up of 13 amino acids. CDR1 is LNHNV and CDR2 is YYDKDF in the germline V gene (reference sequence). V shed 1 base and J shed 8 bases, with 11 bases lying between them. Here the CDR3 reads CATSRAMAGGYTF. Here the CDR3 DNA reads TGTGCCACCAGCAGAGCCATGGCAGGGGGCTACACCTTC.

This clonotype was found many times. The chain joins TRBV29-1 to TRBJ1-2, with 7 bases lining up with TRBD1. The V gene end was trimmed by 5 bases and the J gene end by 4 bases; junction bases not matched to a gene: 4. Germline V gene data show CDR1 as SQVTM and CDR2 as ANQGSEA. The CDR3 contains 12 residues. The DNA of the CDR3 is TGCAGCGTTTCACAGGGGACCTATGGCTACACCTTC. It encodes CSVSQGTYGYTF.

There are a few counts of this clonotype. The gene calls are TRBV12-3 or TRBV12-4 and TRBJ1-1; 7 bases line up with TRBD1. There are 15 residues in the CDR3. J was trimmed by 3 bases and V by 7 bases; bases with no gene match: 11. The CDR3 here is CASTNKRGQDTEAFF. The CDR3 bases are TGTGCCAGCACGAATAAGAGGGGGCAGGACACTGAAGCTTTCTTT.